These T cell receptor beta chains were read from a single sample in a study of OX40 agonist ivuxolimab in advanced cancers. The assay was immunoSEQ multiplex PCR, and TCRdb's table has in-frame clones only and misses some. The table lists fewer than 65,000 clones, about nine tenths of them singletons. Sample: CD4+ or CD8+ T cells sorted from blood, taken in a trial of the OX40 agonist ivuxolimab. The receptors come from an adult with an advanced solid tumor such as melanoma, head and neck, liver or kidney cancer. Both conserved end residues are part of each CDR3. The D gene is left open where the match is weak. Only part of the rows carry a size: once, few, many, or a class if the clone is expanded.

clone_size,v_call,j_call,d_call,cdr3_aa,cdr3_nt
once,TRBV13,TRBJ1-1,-,CASSLPKTWNTEAFF,TGTGCCAGCAGCCTCCCAAAAACATGGAACACTGAAGCTTTCTTT
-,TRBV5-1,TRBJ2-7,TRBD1,CASSLDRDYEQYF,TGCGCCAGCAGCCTCGACAGGGACTACGAGCAGTACTTC
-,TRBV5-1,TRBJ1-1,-,CASSAIMNTEAFF,TGCGCCAGCAGCGCAATCATGAACACTGAAGCTTTCTTT
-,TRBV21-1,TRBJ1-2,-,CASKGTGEGYTF,TGTGCCAGTAAAGGGACAGGGGAAGGCTACACCTTC
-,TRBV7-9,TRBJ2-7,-,CASSSGPSGSSYEQYF,TGTGCCAGCAGCTCGGGGCCTTCGGGGAGCTCCTACGAGCAGTACTTC
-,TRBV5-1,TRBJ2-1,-,CASSFSTGGRGFYNEQFF,TGCGCCAGCAGCTTCAGCACCGGAGGGCGGGGATTTTACAATGAGCAGTTCTTC
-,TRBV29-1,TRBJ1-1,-,CSVEVGKMNTEAFF,TGCAGCGTTGAAGTAGGAAAGATGAACACTGAAGCTTTCTTT
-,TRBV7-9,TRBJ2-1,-,CASSSTLTGMYEQFF,TGTGCCAGCAGCTCGACCTTGACTGGCATGTATGAGCAGTTCTTC
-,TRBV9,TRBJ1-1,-,CASSVDWVMNTEAFF,TGTGCCAGCAGCGTAGATTGGGTCATGAACACTGAAGCTTTCTTT
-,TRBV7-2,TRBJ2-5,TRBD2,CASSEELAGHQETQYF,TGTGCCAGCAGCGAGGAACTAGCGGGGCACCAAGAGACCCAGTACTTC
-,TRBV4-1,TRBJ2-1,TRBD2,CASSSGLGQPSREQFF,TGCGCCAGCAGCTCGGGACTAGGTCAGCCAAGTCGTGAGCAGTTCTTC
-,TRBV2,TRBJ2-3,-,CASMSGITDTQYF,TGTGCCAGCATGTCGGGGATCACAGATACGCAGTATTTT